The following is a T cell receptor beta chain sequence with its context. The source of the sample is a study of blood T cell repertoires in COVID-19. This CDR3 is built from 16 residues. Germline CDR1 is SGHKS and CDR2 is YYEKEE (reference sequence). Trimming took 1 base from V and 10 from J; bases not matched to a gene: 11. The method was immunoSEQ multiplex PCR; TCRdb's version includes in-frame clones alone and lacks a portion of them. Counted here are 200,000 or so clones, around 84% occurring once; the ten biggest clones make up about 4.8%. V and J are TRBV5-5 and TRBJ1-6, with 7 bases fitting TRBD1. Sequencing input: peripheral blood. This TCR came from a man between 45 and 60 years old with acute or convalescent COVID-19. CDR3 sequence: CASSLFRTGLGSPLHF. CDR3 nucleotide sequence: TGTGCCAGCAGCTTGTTTAGGACAGGCCTTGGGTCACCCCTCCACTTT.